This T cell receptor (beta chain) was identified in a study of response to subunit inactivated influenza vaccine. This clonotype was picked up many times. Its target is unknown. From the RT-PCR reads, TCRdb called clonotypes with MiXCR, one entry per CDR3 protein. The profile shows 700,000 to 800,000 distinct CDR3 sequences, around 20% of them singletons. The germline V gene encodes CDR1 SGHKS and CDR2 YYEKEE (reference sequence). The CDR3 has 13 residues. The germline V and J ends were trimmed by 7 bases and 5 bases, with 16 bases remaining between them. Study outcomes and limitations: It was suggested by the authors that few new T cells are recruited by each seasonal influenza vaccination.

The sample here was PBMCs from blood, taken more than 4 days after vaccination. This clonotype was sampled from a man between 50 and 59 years old who received an inactivated influenza vaccine. J is TRBJ2-7 and V is TRBV5-5; the D is unclear. The CDR3 region has the DNA TGTGCCAGCCGACAAGGTCTCTACCACGAGCAGTACTTC. Residues: CASRQGLYHEQYF.